This is a list of T cell receptor beta chains from one sample in a study of regulatory T cells in long-lasting Graves disease. MiXCR was run by TCRdb on the multiplex PCR reads, yielding one entry per CDR3 protein. The sample lists a few hundred thousand distinct CDR3 sequences; about 16% were seen once. These data were also reused for a study on T cells in Graves' hyperthyroidism and ophthalmopathy.

Sequenced material: peripheral blood mononuclear cells (PBMCs), taken at new diagnosis, from a patient treated with antithyroid drugs. These receptors were taken from a woman aged 18-30 years with Graves disease. Both conserved end residues are part of each CDR3. D genes are given only for firm matches. For some rows the clone size is stated as once, few or many, or as a class when expanded; others skip it.

v_call,d_call,clone_size,j_call,cdr3_nt,cdr3_aa
TRBV6-2/TRBV6-3,TRBD1,many,TRBJ2-5,TGTGCCAGCAGTCGGACAGGGGGGAAGACGAGCGGGGAGACCCAGTACTTC,CASSRTGGKTSGETQYF
TRBV14,TRBD2,NA,TRBJ2-5,TGTGCCAGCAGCCAAGAAAGAGGCCTAGCGGGAGGGGAGACCCAGTACTTC,CASSQERGLAGGETQYF
TRBV5-1,TRBD2,NA,TRBJ2-2,TGCGCCAGCAGCTTGGTGCCCCCCGGGACTAGCGGGGCGAACACCGGGGAGCTGTTTTTT,CASSLVPPGTSGANTGELFF
TRBV18,NA,few,TRBJ2-1,TGTGCCAGCTCACCAGGACCACCTACCTATGAGCAGTTCTTC,CASSPGPPTYEQFF
TRBV7-8,NA,many,TRBJ1-5,TGTGCCAGCAGCCTCGACGGGTATCAGCCCCAGCATTTT,CASSLDGYQPQHF
TRBV6-1,TRBD1,few,TRBJ2-7,TGTGCCAGCAGTGACGAGACAGGGATGGACGAGCAGTACTTC,CASSDETGMDEQYF
TRBV5-4,NA,NA,TRBJ1-2,TGTGCCAGCAGCTTGGCGTACGGGGACTATGGCTACACCTTC,CASSLAYGDYGYTF
TRBV4-3,TRBD2,many,TRBJ2-5,TGCGCCAGCAGCCATAACCGTGCGGGAGGAGGGGAGACCCAGTACTTC,CASSHNRAGGGETQYF
TRBV4-1,TRBD1,few,TRBJ1-4,TGCGCCAGCAGCCAAGAAGGGTGGACAGGGGGTGAAAAACTGTTTTTT,CASSQEGWTGGEKLFF
TRBV20-1,NA,few,TRBJ2-7,TGCAGTGCTAGCGGGGTGGGTAAAACTTACTTC,CSASGVGKTYF